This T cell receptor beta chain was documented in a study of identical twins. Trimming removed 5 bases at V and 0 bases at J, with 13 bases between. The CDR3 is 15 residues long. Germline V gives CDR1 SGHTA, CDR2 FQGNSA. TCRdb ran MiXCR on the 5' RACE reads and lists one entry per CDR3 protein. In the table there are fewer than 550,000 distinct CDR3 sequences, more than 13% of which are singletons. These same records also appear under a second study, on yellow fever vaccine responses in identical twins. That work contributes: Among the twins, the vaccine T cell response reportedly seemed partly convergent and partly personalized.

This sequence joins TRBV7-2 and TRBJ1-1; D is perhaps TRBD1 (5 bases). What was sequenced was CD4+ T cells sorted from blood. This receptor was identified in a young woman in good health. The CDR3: CASSRQWGMNTEAFF. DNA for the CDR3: TGTGCCAGCAGCAGACAATGGGGGATGAACACTGAAGCTTTCTTT.